In its sample, the clone carrying this T cell receptor (beta chain) was seen once. What it binds is not known. These data belong to a study of OX40 agonist ivuxolimab in advanced cancers. Study results and limitations: With doses of 0.1 to 3.0 mg/kg, CD4+ and CD8+ blood T cells had undergone clonal expansion by week 6. There were, on average, more expanded clones in CD8+ T cells than in CD4+.

TCRdb's table, derived via immunoSEQ multiplex PCR, lists solely in-frame clones and lacks some. This sample has about 69,000 clones, with 90% found just once. Germline V gene lookup returns CDR1 SEHNR and CDR2 FQNEAQ (reference sequence). V was cut by 5 bases and J by 8 bases, with 13 bases left in between. The CDR3 is 13 residues long. This receptor was obtained from an adult with an advanced solid tumor such as melanoma, head and neck, liver or kidney cancer. The rearrangement joins TRBV7-9 to TRBJ2-1; TRBD1 is a possible D gene (6 bases). The sample in question was CD4+ or CD8+ T cells sorted from blood, obtained in a trial of the OX40 agonist ivuxolimab. This CDR3 reads CASSLLRGDEQFF. CDR3 coding DNA: TGTGCCAGCAGCCTACTCAGGGGCGATGAGCAGTTCTTC.